This passage covers 29 T cell receptor beta chains from one sample sequenced in a study of ipilimumab plus nivolumab after autologous stem cell transplantation. The data were produced by immunoSEQ multiplex PCR, yet TCRdb's version contains in-frame clones alone and is incomplete. In the table there are some 17,000 clones, approximately 71% of which are singletons. This material consisted of PBMCs, taken in a trial of ipilimumab plus nivolumab as post-transplant consolidation. These receptors were collected from a male donor with diffuse large B-cell lymphoma.

The chain uses TRBV28 and TRBJ1-1; 8 bases are a match to TRBD1. The V gene's germline CDR1 is MDHEN and CDR2 SYDVKM. This CDR3 has 16 residues. V was pared by 2 bases and J by 1 base, with 6 bases of the junction left unmatched. CDR3 in amino acids: CASSLGQGLGNTEAFF. In nucleotides, the CDR3 is TGTGCCAGCAGTTTAGGACAGGGCCTGGGGAACACTGAAGCTTTCTTT.

The rearrangement links TRBV5-1 to TRBJ2-7; D perhaps matches TRBD2 (6 bases). The CDR3 loop spans 14 amino acids. V lost 2 bases and J lost 2, with 11 bases in between. Germline CDR1 is SGHRS and CDR2 is YFSETQ. CDR3 nucleotides: TGCGCCAGCAGCTTTAGGGCGGGAACCTACGAGCAGTACTTC. This codes for CASSFRAGTYEQYF.

The CDR3 is CSVLDTEAFF. In nucleotides, the CDR3 is TGCAGCGTTCTTGACACTGAAGCTTTCTTT. The V call is TRBV29-1, the J call TRBJ1-1; D is unclear. Deletions cut 5 bases from V and 3 bases from J, with 4 bases between. This CDR3 has 10 amino acids. CDR1 is SQVTM and CDR2 is ANQGSEA in the germline V gene. Combining the CDR3 with reference TRBV29-1 and TRBJ1-1 gives the whole variable domain SAVISQKPSRDICQRGTSLTIQCQVDSQVTMMFWYRQQPGQSLTLIATANQGSEATYESGFVIDKFPISRPNLTFSTLTVSNMSPEDSSIYLCSVLDTEAFFGQGTRLTVV.

This clone has just a few counts. V and J are TRBV19 and TRBJ2-2; D unresolved. Germline V gives CDR1 LNHDA, CDR2 SQIVND (reference sequence). The CDR3 length is 14 residues. V gave up 6 bases and J gave up 6 bases, with 14 bases separating them. The CDR3 DNA reads TGTGCCAGTAGCCCCCGTATCGGTGCCGGGGAGCTGTTTTTT. Protein: CASSPRIGAGELFF.

The table lists this clone with a few counts. This chain connects TRBV21-1 to TRBJ2-3. TRBV21-1 is a pseudogene. CDR3 length equals 10 residues. CDR3 DNA sequence: TGTGCCAGCAGCACAGATACGCAGTATTTT. It specifies CASSTDTQYF.

The rearrangement uses TRBV6-5 and TRBJ2-7; 7 nucleotides align to TRBD2. CDR3 length equals 15 residues. The germline CDR1 and CDR2 sequences are MNHEY and SVGAGI. V trimming: 6 bases; J trimming: 0 bases; junction bases outside the gene matches: 8. CDR3 in amino acids: CASSKKRGLSYEQYF. In nucleotides, the CDR3 is TGTGCCAGCAGCAAAAAGCGGGGCCTCTCCTACGAGCAGTACTTC.

This clone was seen many times. This same CDR3 is encoded by further DNA sequences in the sample. The chain recombines TRBV7-6 with TRBJ1-2; 10 nucleotides agree with TRBD1. Germline assignment: CDR1 SGHVS and CDR2 FNYEAQ. There are 15 residues in the CDR3. J gave up 3 bases and V 5 bases, and 6 bases lay outside the gene matches. This CDR3 is CASSPGTGDHYGYTF. The CDR3 coding sequence is TGTGCCAGCAGCCCGGGGACAGGGGATCACTATGGCTACACCTTC. Drawing the rest from reference TRBV7-6 and TRBJ1-2, the complete variable domain is GAGVSQSPRYKVTKRGQDVALRCDPISGHVSLYWYRQALGQGPEFLTYFNYEAQQDKSGLPNDRFSAERPEGSISTLTIQRTEQRDSAMYRCASSPGTGDHYGYTFGSGTRLTVV.

The table lists this clone with a few counts. This sequence joins TRBV9 and TRBJ1-2, with D maybe TRBD1 (6 bases). Germline V CDR1 and CDR2: SGDLS, YYNGEE. The V and J ends lost 0 bases and 6 bases respectively, with 15 bases between them. The CDR3 runs to 15 residues. For the CDR3, the DNA is TGTGCCAGCAGCGTAGACCCGATAGGGGGGAATGGCTACACCTTC. The encoded protein is CASSVDPIGGNGYTF.

By share, this clone ranks as medium-sized (0.01 to 0.1%). The chain is built from TRBV4-1 and TRBJ2-1; TRBD1 aligns across 7 bases. The junction had 6 bases not matched to a gene; V was cut back by 1 base and J by 6 bases. The germline V gene has CDR1 MGHRA and CDR2 YSYEKL. The CDR3 totals 15 residues. The DNA for the CDR3 is TGCGCCAGCAGCCAAGGGACAGGACGTGCCAATGAGCAGTTCTTC. Translation: CASSQGTGRANEQFF.

The J gene is TRBJ1-2, the V gene TRBV19; D uncertain. Per germline, CDR1 LNHDA and CDR2 SQIVND (reference sequence). The CDR3 is made up of 13 amino acids. Trimming stripped 3 bases from V and 3 bases from J, with 8 bases between. The CDR3 nucleotides are TGTGCCAGTAGTATGGGCACCTACTATGGCTACACCTTC. Encoded protein: CASSMGTYYGYTF. Looking up the rest from reference TRBV19 and TRBJ1-2 gives the full variable domain: DGGITQSPKYLFRKEGQNVTLSCEQNLNHDAMYWYRQDPGQGLRLIYYSQIVNDFQKGDIAEGYSVSREKKESFPLTVTSAQKNPTAFYLCASSMGTYYGYTFGSGTRLTVV.

J is TRBJ2-7 and V is TRBV11-2; the match to TRBD2 covers 7 bases. V gave up 5 bases and J gave up 3 bases; unmatched junction bases: 13. CDR3 length: 16 amino acids. Germline CDR1 SGHAT, CDR2 FQNNGV. This chain's CDR3 is CASSGPGGREFYEQYF. In nucleotides, the CDR3 is TGTGCCAGCAGCGGGCCGGGGGGACGGGAATTCTACGAGCAGTACTTC.

This clone is categorized as medium-sized (0.01 to 0.1%). The CDR3 reads CASSLRAGRNTEAFF. Written as DNA, the CDR3 is TGTGCCAGCAGCTTACGGGCAGGGAGGAACACTGAAGCTTTCTTT. The gene calls are TRBV11-1 and TRBJ1-1; the D gene is possibly TRBD1 (5 bases). Per the germline V gene, CDR1 is SGHAT and CDR2 is FQDESV (reference sequence). V was shortened by 2 bases and J by 1 base, with 11 bases between the two germline ends. The CDR3 spans 15 residues.

The chain is built from TRBV4-1 and TRBJ2-5; 13 bases line up with TRBD2. V was pared by 0 bases and J by 1 base, with 2 bases of the junction left unmatched. Germline-derived CDR1 and CDR2 are MGHRA and YSYEKL. The CDR3 spans 17 residues. The CDR3 DNA reads as TGCGCCAGCAGCCAAGACCGGACTAGCGGGGGCCAAGAGACCCAGTACTTC. It specifies CASSQDRTSGGQETQYF.

The CDR3 DNA is TGTGCCAGCAGCGAGACTAGGACCTACGAGCAGTACTTC. Translating gives CASSETRTYEQYF. V is TRBV13 and J is TRBJ2-7, with a tentative D call TRBD2 (6 bases). The CDR3 sequence is 13 residues long. CDR1 and CDR2 from the germline V gene are PRHDT and FYEKMQ (reference sequence). Trimming left V 5 bases short and J 2 bases short, with 10 bases between. Based on the CDR3 plus reference TRBV13 and TRBJ2-7, the full variable domain is AAGVIQSPRHLIKEKRETATLKCYPIPRHDTVYWYQQGPGQDPQFLISFYEKMQSDKGSIPDRFSAQQFSDYHSELNMSSLELGDSALYFCASSETRTYEQYFGPGTRLTVT.

This chain connects TRBV2 to TRBJ1-2; 9 nucleotides agree with TRBD1. CDR1 is SNHLY and CDR2 is FYNNEI in the germline V gene. CDR3 length: 15 amino acids. The V segment lost 9 bases and the J segment 5 bases; nucleotides outside the gene matches: 13. The CDR3 nucleotides read TGTGCCAGTCACGAACAGCCGGGACAGGGATATGGCTACACCTTC. Protein product: CASHEQPGQGYGYTF. The entire variable domain, with the rest obtained from reference TRBV2 and TRBJ1-2, is as follows: EPEVTQTPSHQVTQMGQEVILRCVPISNHLYFYWYRQILGQKVEFLVSFYNNEISEKSEIFDDQFSVERPDGSNFTLKIRSTKLEDSAMYFCASHEQPGQGYGYTFGSGTRLTVV.

The chain combines TRBV27 with TRBJ2-3, with a possible D match to TRBD2 (6 bases). Trimming took off 3 bases at V and 3 bases at J, with 13 bases between the two ends. Germline V CDR1 and CDR2: MNHEY, SMNVEV (reference sequence). This CDR3 is built from 15 residues. The CDR3 coding sequence is TGTGCCAGCAGTTTTAGCGGTGGAGGTACAGATACGCAGTATTTT. This codes for CASSFSGGGTDTQYF.

The sample holds one count of this clone. J is TRBJ2-2 and V is TRBV18; D unclear. CDR3 length: 15 amino acids. V was pared by 0 bases and J by 0 bases, with 5 bases between. CDR1 is KGHSH and CDR2 is LQKENI in the germline V gene. CDR3 in amino acids: CASSPPAANTGELFF. The CDR3 DNA is TGTGCCAGCTCACCACCGGCGGCGAACACCGGGGAGCTGTTTTTT.

In its sample, this clone was seen once. The chain has TRBV9 and TRBJ2-3; no reliable D call. This CDR3 has 14 residues. CDR1 and CDR2 (germline): SGDLS, YYNGEE. V was trimmed by 0 bases and J by 4 bases, leaving 9 bases between them. CDR3 residues: CASSVGLWADTQYF. For the CDR3, the DNA is TGTGCCAGCAGCGTAGGATTATGGGCAGATACGCAGTATTTT. The variable domain in full, with the rest retrieved from reference TRBV9 and TRBJ2-3, is DSGVTQTPKHLITATGQRVTLRCSPRSGDLSVYWYQQSLDQGLQFLIQYYNGEERAKGNILERFSAQQFPDLHSELNLSSLELGDSALYFCASSVGLWADTQYFGPGTRLTVL.

The sample holds a few counts of this clone. The junction differs from germline at one of its ends, possibly a read error. This chain uses TRBV5-3 with TRBJ1-2; perhaps TRBD1 as D (5 bases). TRBV5-3 is reported as an ORF; its role is uncertain. The CDR3 totals 15 residues. The CDR3 protein is CASSLFAEGRPRENF. The CDR3 coding sequence is TGTGCCAGCAGCTTATTCGCAGAGGGTAGGCCCAGGGAGAACTTC.

This sequence joins TRBV5-1 and TRBJ1-4; a weak D match, TRBD1 (5 bases). The germline V gene has CDR1 SGHRS and CDR2 YFSETQ. V lost 0 bases to trimming and J lost 5 bases, with 11 bases between them. The CDR3 totals 15 residues. The CDR3 loop reads CASSLAGRENEKLFF. In nucleotides, the CDR3 is TGCGCCAGCAGCTTGGCTGGCAGGGAAAATGAAAAACTGTTTTTT.

The chain uses TRBV4-1 and TRBJ2-1; TRBD2 matches 7 bases. Germline CDR1 reads MGHRA; CDR2 reads YSYEKL. This CDR3 contains 20 residues. V dropped 0 bases and J dropped 0; count of bases not matched to a gene: 14. The CDR3 sequence is CASSQDFRVGRGSSYNEQFF. The CDR3 region has the DNA TGCGCCAGCAGCCAAGATTTTCGGGTTGGGCGGGGGAGCTCCTACAATGAGCAGTTCTTC.

This rearrangement joins TRBV27 to TRBJ2-7, with D perhaps TRBD1 (5 bases). Per the germline V gene, CDR1 is MNHEY and CDR2 is SMNVEV (reference sequence). The CDR3 has 14 residues. V gave up 4 bases and J gave up 2 bases, with 12 bases separating them. The CDR3 is CASSSTTDTYEQYF. The DNA of the CDR3 is TGTGCCAGCAGTTCCACGACAGATACCTACGAGCAGTACTTC.

The genes are TRBV7-6 and TRBJ1-2, with D possibly being TRBD1 (5 bases). The CDR3 runs 14 residues. The V end was cut by 5 bases, the J end by 7 bases, with 17 bases between. The V gene's germline CDR1 is SGHVS and CDR2 FNYEAQ. Written as DNA, the CDR3 is TGTGCCAGCAGCCCGCCGGGCCAGGGAGGTGGCTACACCTTC. Translated, it gives CASSPPGQGGGYTF.

V gene TRBV7-3 combines with J gene TRBJ2-2; D is perhaps TRBD2 (6 bases). The CDR3 contains 14 residues. Deletions cut 5 bases from V and 4 bases from J, with 11 bases between. CDR1 and CDR2 (germline): SGHTA, FQGTGA. CDR3 sequence reads: CASSPTSSTGELFF. The DNA for the CDR3 is TGTGCCAGCAGCCCTACTAGCTCCACCGGGGAGCTGTTTTTT.

The chain joins TRBV5-6 to TRBJ2-2, with D unresolved. CDR1 is SGHDT and CDR2 is YYEEEE in the germline V gene. The length of the CDR3 is 14 residues. The germline V and J ends were trimmed by 6 bases and 2 bases, with 11 bases remaining between them. This CDR3 is CASTSALNTGELFF. The CDR3, as DNA: TGTGCCAGCACCTCGGCCCTTAACACCGGGGAGCTGTTTTTT. The variable domain in full, with the rest retrieved from reference TRBV5-6 and TRBJ2-2, is DAGVTQSPTHLIKTRGQQVTLRCSPKSGHDTVSWYQQALGQGPQFIFQYYEEEERQRGNFPDRFSGHQFPNYSSELNVNALLLGDSALYLCASTSALNTGELFFGEGSRLTVL.

V is TRBV13 and J is TRBJ1-1, with D unclear. CDR1 is PRHDT, CDR2 FYEKMQ, per germline (reference sequence). The CDR3 extends over 14 amino acids. Trimming left V 5 bases short and J 1 base short, with 11 bases between. CDR3 region: CASSLGRRNTEAFF. In nucleotides, the CDR3 is TGTGCCAGCAGCCTGGGTCGAAGGAACACTGAAGCTTTCTTT.

In its sample, this clone was seen once. The chain links TRBV5-4 to TRBJ1-6; D gene unclear. The CDR3 totals 13 residues. CDR1 and CDR2 from the germline V gene are SGHNT and YYREEE (reference sequence). V lost 4 bases and J 6 bases, leaving 8 bases between the germline ends. The CDR3 region has the DNA TGTGCCAGCAGCGCCGAGACTAATTCACCCCTCCACTTT. Residues: CASSAETNSPLHF.

The chain combines TRBV18 with TRBJ2-7, with TRBD2 matching over 13 bases. This CDR3 contains 12 residues. Germline V gene sequence: CDR1 KGHSH, CDR2 LQKENI. Trimming removed 5 bases from V and 11 bases from J; junction bases left unmatched: 3. The chain's CDR3 is CASSSGTSGEYF. The DNA for the CDR3 is TGTGCCAGCTCATCTGGGACTAGCGGGGAGTACTTC. Full variable domain (outside the CDR3, taken from reference TRBV18 and TRBJ2-7): NAGVMQNPRHLVRRRGQEARLRCSPMKGHSHVYWYRQLPEEGLKFMVYLQKENIIDESGMPKERFSAEFPKEGPSILRIQQVVRGDSAAYFCASSSGTSGEYFGPGTRLTVT.

The chain is built from TRBV5-1 and TRBJ2-2; 8 bases line up with TRBD1. The CDR3 length is 15 residues. V lost 0 bases, J lost 3 bases, and 1 base stayed unmatched. Germline V gene data show CDR1 as SGHRS and CDR2 as YFSETQ. CDR3 loop: CASSLEQGDTGELFF. The CDR3 bases are TGCGCCAGCAGCTTGGAACAGGGGGACACCGGGGAGCTGTTTTTT.